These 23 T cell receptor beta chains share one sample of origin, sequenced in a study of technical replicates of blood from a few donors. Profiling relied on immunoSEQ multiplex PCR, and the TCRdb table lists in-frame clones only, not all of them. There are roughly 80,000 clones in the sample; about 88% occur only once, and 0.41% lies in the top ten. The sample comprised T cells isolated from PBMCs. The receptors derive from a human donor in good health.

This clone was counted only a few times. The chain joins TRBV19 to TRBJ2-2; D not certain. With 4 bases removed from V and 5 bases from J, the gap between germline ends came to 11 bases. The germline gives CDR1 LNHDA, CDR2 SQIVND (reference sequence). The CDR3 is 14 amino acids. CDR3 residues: CASSSSLVTGELFF. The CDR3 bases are TGTGCCAGTAGTAGCTCCCTAGTTACCGGGGAGCTGTTTTTT.

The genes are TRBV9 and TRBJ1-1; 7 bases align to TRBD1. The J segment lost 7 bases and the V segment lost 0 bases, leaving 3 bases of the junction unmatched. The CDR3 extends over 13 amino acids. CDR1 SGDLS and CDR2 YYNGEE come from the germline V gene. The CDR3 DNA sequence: TGTGCCAGCAGCGTAGGAGGGGGCAGTGAAGCTTTCTTT. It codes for CASSVGGGSEAFF.

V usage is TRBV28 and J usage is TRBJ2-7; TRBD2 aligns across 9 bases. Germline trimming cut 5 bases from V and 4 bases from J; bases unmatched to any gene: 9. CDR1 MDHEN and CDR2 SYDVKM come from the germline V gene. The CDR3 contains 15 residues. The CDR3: CASSQEREVSYEQYF. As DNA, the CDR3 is TGTGCCAGCAGTCAAGAGCGGGAGGTATCTTACGAGCAGTACTTC.

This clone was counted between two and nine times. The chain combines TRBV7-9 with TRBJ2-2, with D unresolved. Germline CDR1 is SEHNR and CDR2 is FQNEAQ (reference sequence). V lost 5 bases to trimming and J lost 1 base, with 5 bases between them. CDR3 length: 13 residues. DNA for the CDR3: TGTGCCAGCAGCCAACAGAACACCGGGGAGCTGTTTTTT. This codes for CASSQQNTGELFF.

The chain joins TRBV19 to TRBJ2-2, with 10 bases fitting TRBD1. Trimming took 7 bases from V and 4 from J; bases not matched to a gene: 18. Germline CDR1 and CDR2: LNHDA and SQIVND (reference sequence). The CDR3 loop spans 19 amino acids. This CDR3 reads CASIARDRGPRLSTGELFF. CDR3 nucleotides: TGTGCCAGTATCGCCCGGGACAGGGGCCCGCGTCTTAGCACCGGGGAGCTGTTTTTT.

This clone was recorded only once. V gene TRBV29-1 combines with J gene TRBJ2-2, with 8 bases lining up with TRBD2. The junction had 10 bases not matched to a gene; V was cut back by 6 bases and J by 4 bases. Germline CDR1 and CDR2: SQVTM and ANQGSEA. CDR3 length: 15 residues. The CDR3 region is CSVGGGSLVTGELFF. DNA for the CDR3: TGCAGCGTCGGGGGGGGGAGTCTGGTCACCGGGGAGCTGTTTTTT.

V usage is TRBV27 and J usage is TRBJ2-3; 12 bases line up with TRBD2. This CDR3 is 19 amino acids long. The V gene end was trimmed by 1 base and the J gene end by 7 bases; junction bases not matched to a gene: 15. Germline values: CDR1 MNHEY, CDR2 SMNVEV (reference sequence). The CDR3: CASSLYSVSSGRAAYTQYF. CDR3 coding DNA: TGTGCCAGCAGTTTATATTCGGTGTCTAGCGGGAGGGCGGCCTATACGCAGTATTTT.

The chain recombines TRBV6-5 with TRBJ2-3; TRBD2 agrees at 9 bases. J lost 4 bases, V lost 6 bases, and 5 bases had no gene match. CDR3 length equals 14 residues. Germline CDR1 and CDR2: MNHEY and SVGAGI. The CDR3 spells CASRIAGAADTQYF. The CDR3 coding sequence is TGTGCCAGCAGAATAGCGGGAGCGGCAGATACGCAGTATTTT.

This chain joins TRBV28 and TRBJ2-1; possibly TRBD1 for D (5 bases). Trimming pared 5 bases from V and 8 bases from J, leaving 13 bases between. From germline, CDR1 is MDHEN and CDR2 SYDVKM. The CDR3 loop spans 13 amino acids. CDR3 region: CASSGDRGHEQFF. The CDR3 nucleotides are TGTGCCAGCAGTGGAGATAGGGGTCATGAGCAGTTCTTC.

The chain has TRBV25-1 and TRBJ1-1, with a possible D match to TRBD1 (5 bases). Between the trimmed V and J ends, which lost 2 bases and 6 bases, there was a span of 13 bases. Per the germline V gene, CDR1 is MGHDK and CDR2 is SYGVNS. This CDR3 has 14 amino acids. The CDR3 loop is CASSEPGSFAEAFF. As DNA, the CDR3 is TGTGCCAGCAGTGAACCAGGGTCTTTCGCTGAAGCTTTCTTT.

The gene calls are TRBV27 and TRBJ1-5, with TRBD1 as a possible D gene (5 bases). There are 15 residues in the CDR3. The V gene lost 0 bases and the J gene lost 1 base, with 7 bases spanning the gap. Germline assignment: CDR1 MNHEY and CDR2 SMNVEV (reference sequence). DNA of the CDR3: TGTGCCAGCAGTTTATCCGCAGGGAGCAATCAGCCCCAGCATTTT. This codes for CASSLSAGSNQPQHF.

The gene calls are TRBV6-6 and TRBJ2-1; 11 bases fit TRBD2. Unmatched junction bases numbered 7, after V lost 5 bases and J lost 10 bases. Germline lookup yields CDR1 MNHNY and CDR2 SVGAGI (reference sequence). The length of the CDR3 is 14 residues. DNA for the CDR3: TGTGCCAGCAGTCTGGGACTAGCGGAATTAGAGCAGTTCTTC. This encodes CASSLGLAELEQFF.

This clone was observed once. The CDR3 region has the DNA TGTGCCAGCAGCCTGTTACCGGGTGAGCAGTTCTTC. Its protein product is CASSLLPGEQFF. The rearrangement links TRBV4-2 to TRBJ2-1; D unresolved. The CDR3 runs to 12 residues. The V gene lost 4 bases and the J gene lost 9 bases, with 10 bases spanning the gap. Looked up from germline, CDR1 is LGHNA and CDR2 is YNFKEQ.

CDR3 nucleotides: TGTGCCAGCAGCCAAGATCCAGTGGGGGGGCAGGGCTACACCTTC. This codes for CASSQDPVGGQGYTF. The chain links TRBV4-2 to TRBJ1-2; a possible D gene is TRBD1 (6 bases). The V gene's germline CDR1 is LGHNA and CDR2 YNFKEQ. The CDR3 runs to 15 residues. The ends were cut back, 0 bases at V and 8 bases at J, with 16 bases in the middle.

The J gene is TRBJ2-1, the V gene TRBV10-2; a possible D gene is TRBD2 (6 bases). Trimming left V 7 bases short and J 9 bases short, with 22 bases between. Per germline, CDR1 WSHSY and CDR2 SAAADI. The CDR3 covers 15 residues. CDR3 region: CASTTTSASSSEQFF. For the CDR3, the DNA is TGCGCCAGCACTACGACTAGTGCCTCATCAAGTGAGCAGTTCTTC.

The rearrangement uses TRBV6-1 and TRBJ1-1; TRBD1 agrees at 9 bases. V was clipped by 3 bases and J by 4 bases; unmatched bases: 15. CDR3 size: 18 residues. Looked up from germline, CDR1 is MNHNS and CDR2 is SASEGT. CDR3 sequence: CASSDYRDREIGGTEAFF. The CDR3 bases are TGTGCCAGCAGTGATTACCGGGACAGGGAAATTGGGGGCACTGAAGCTTTCTTT.

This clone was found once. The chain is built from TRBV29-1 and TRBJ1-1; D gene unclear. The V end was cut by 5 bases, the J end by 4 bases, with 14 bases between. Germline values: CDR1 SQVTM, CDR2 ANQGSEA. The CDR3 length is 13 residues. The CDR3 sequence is CSVNGGGPTEAFF. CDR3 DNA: TGCAGCGTTAACGGAGGAGGGCCCACTGAAGCTTTCTTT.

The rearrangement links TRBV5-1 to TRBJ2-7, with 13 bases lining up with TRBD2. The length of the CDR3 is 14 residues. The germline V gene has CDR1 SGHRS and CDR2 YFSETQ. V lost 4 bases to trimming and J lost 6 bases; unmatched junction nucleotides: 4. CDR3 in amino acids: CASSRTSGRVEQYF. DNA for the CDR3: TGCGCCAGCAGCAGGACTAGCGGGAGAGTCGAGCAGTACTTC.

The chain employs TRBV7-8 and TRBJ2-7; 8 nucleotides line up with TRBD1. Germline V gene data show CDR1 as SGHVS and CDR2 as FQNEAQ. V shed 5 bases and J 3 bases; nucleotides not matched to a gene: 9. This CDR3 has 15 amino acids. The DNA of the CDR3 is TGTGCCAGCAGCCCTAGGGGACAGGCAAACTACGAGCAGTACTTC. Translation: CASSPRGQANYEQYF.

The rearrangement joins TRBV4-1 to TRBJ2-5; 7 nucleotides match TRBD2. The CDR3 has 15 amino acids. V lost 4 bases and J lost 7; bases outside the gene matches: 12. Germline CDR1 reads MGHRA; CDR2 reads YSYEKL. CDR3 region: CASSRGRNRLGTQYF. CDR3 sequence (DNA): TGCGCCAGCAGCCGCGGGAGAAACCGCCTGGGGACCCAGTACTTC.

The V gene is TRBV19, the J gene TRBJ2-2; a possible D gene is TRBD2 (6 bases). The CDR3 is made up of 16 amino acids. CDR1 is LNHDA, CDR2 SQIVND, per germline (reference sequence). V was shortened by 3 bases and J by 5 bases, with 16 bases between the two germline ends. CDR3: CASSMGGRLRTGELFF. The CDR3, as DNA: TGTGCCAGTAGTATGGGGGGACGGCTTCGAACCGGGGAGCTGTTTTTT.

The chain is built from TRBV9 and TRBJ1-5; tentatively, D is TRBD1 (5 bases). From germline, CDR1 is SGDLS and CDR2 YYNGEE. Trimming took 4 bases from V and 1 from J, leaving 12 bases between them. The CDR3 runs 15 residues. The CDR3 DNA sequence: TGTGCCAGCAGCTCCGGGGGGGGAAGCAATCAGCCCCAGCATTTT. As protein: CASSSGGGSNQPQHF.

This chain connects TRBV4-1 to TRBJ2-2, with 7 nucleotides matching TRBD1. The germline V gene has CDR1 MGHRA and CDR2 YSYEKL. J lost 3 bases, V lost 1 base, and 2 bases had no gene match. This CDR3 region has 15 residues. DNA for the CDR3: TGCGCCAGCAGCCAAGGGGACAGCTACACCGGGGAGCTGTTTTTT. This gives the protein CASSQGDSYTGELFF.